This section outlines one T cell receptor beta chain sequence together with its context. Its antigen is as yet unknown. As for treatment: oral pan-JAK inhibitor, 5-10 mg twice daily. Extraction and reverse transcription of RNA yielded cDNA as the sequencing template. Here immunoSEQ multiplex PCR was the method, and the copy in TCRdb shows in-frame clones only, minus some. The sample consists of more than 150,000 clones, approximately 60% of them appearing once. This sample was taken from a study of CD8+ T cells in alopecia areata. Study background: Tofacitinib therapy lasting 6 to 18 months was followed by 6 months off drug. Scoring treated patients' severity relied on the percentage of scalp area affected. General study results and limits: When scalp samples are sequenced, resident alphabeta T cells of normal skin are also captured. While tofacitinib was given, many expanded lesional clones persisted in scalp and blood.

The CDR3 totals 12 residues. CDR1 is MNHEY, CDR2 SVGAGI, per germline. Trimming removed 6 bases at V and 3 bases at J, with 8 bases between. The chain uses TRBV6-5 and TRBJ1-1, with D uncertain. This specimen consisted of CD4+ T cells sorted from blood, obtained at week 4, from a patient treated with tofacitinib. This TCR was recovered from a human donor with alopecia areata. CDR3 sequence (DNA): TGTGCCAGCAGCAGAAGCTACACTGAAGCTTTCTTT. Its protein is CASSRSYTEAFF.